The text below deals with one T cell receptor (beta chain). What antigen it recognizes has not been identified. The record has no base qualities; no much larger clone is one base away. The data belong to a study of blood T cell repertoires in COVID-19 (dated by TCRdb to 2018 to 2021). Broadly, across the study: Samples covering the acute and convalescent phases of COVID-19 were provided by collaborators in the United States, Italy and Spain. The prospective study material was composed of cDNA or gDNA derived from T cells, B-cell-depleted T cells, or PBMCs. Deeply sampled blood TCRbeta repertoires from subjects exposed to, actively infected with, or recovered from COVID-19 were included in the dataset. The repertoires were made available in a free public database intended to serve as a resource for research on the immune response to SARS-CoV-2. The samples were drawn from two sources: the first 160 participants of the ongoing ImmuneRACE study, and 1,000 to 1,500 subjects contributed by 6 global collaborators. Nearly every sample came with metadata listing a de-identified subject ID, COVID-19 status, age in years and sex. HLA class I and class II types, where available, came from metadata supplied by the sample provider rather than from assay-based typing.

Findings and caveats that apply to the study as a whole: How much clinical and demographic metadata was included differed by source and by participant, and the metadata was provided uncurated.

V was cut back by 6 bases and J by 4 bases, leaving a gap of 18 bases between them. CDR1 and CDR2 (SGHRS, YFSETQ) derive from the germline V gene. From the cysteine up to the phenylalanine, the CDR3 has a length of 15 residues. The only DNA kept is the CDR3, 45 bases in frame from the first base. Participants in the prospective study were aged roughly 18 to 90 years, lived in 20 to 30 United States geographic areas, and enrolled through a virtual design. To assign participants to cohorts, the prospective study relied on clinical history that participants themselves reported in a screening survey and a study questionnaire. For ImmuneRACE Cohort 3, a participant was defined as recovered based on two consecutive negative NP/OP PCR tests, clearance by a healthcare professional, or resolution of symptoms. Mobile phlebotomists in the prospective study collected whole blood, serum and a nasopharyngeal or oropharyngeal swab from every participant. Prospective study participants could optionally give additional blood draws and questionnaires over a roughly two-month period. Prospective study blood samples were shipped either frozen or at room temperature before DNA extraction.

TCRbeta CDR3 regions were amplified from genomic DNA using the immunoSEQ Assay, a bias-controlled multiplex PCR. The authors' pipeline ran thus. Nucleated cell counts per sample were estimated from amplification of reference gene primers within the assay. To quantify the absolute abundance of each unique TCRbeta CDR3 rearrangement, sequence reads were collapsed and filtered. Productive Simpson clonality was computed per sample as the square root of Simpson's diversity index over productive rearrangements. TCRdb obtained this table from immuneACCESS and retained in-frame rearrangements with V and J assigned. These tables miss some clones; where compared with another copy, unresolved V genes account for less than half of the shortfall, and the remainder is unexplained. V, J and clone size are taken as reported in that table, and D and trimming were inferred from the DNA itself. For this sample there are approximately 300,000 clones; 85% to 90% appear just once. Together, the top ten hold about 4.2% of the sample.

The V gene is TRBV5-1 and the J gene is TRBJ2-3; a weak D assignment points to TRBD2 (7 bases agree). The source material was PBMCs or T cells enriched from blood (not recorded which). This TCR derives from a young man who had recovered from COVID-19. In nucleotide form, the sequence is TGCGCCAGCACCGGGGGGCGGGACGGCGCAGATACGCAGTATTTT. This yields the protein CASTGGRDGADTQYF.